This T cell receptor (beta chain) was documented in a study of T-cell memory formation after mild COVID-19. Germline CDR1 reads SGHAT; CDR2 reads FQNNGV. The ends were cut back, 5 bases at V and 1 base at J, with 14 bases in the middle. This CDR3 region has 15 residues. One entry per CDR3 protein results from TCRdb running MiXCR on the 5' RACE reads. The sample consists of tens of thousands of distinct CDR3 sequences, around 15% of them appearing once. This clonotype occurred a few times. The TCR was taken from a man in his late teens or twenties who had mild COVID-19 (a few samples of this study predate the infection). Cell type and time point are not known. What was sequenced was PBMCs or a T cell subset sorted from them (not recorded which). The V and J genes are TRBV11-2 and TRBJ2-5; D may correspond to TRBD1 or TRBD2 (6 bases each). DNA for the CDR3: TGTGCCAGCAGCCTTCGGCCGGGGGCCCAAGAGACCCAGTACTTC. Amino acid sequence: CASSLRPGAQETQYF.